What follows are 25 T cell receptor beta chains derived from one specimen sequenced in a study of blood T cell repertoires in COVID-19. Sequencing was performed with immunoSEQ multiplex PCR; in TCRdb, only in-frame clones are kept and a portion is missing. There are around 280,000 clones in the sample; approximately 84% occur only once, and roughly 1.9% lies in the top ten. Sequencing input: peripheral blood. The receptors stem from a woman under 40 who had recovered from COVID-19.

V usage is TRBV19 and J usage is TRBJ2-1; 8 nucleotides line up with TRBD1. Germline loops: CDR1 LNHDA, CDR2 SQIVND (reference sequence). The CDR3 consists of 15 residues. With V trimmed by 9 bases and J by 9 bases, 16 bases remained unmatched. CDR3 in DNA: TGTGCCAGCAGGGGGTTGAGACAGGGGTGGGGTGAGCAGTTCTTC. Its protein product is CASRGLRQGWGEQFF.

The V and J genes are TRBV4-1 and TRBJ2-2; 7 nucleotides align to TRBD1. From germline, CDR1 is MGHRA and CDR2 YSYEKL. The CDR3 is made up of 18 amino acids. V trimming: 1 base; J trimming: 7 bases; junction bases outside the gene matches: 15. In nucleotides, the CDR3 is TGCGCCAGCAGCCAAGGTGTTCACCACAGGGGATGGGACGGGGAGCTGTTTTTT. Protein sequence: CASSQGVHHRGWDGELFF.

The chain links TRBV7-9 to TRBJ2-1, with D possibly being TRBD1 (6 bases). Looked up from germline, CDR1 is SEHNR and CDR2 is FQNEAQ (reference sequence). The V end lost 3 bases, the J end lost 2 bases, and 14 bases lay between the germline ends. This CDR3 comprises 16 residues. CDR3 bases: TGTGCCAGCAGCTTGACAGGCGCCTTACCCTACAATGAGCAGTTCTTC. It translates to CASSLTGALPYNEQFF.

The rearrangement joins TRBV6-1 to TRBJ1-2, with D perhaps matching TRBD1 (5 bases). Germline V gives CDR1 MNHNS, CDR2 SASEGT. Trimming took off 4 bases at V and 1 base at J, with 16 bases between the two ends. The CDR3 length is 16 residues. The CDR3 protein is CASSGPTTVINYGYTF. CDR3 in DNA: TGTGCCAGCAGTGGCCCAACGACAGTTATTAACTATGGCTACACCTTC.

The rearrangement joins TRBV9 to TRBJ2-5; 7 bases align to TRBD2. V gave up 0 bases and J gave up 1 base; unmatched junction bases: 6. Germline loops: CDR1 SGDLS, CDR2 YYNGEE. The CDR3 extends over 16 amino acids. The CDR3 here is CASSVGSGVPQETQYF. CDR3 bases: TGTGCCAGCAGCGTAGGGAGCGGGGTCCCCCAAGAGACCCAGTACTTC.

The CDR3 DNA follows: TGTGCCAGCACCAAAGGACAGGGTGTAGGTAACTATGGCTACACCTTC. Amino acids: CASTKGQGVGNYGYTF. The rearrangement links TRBV7-9 to TRBJ1-2; 8 bases agree with TRBD1. V shed 7 bases and J 1 base; nucleotides not matched to a gene: 11. Germline CDR1 SEHNR, CDR2 FQNEAQ (reference sequence). The CDR3 has 16 residues.

The chain has TRBV28 and TRBJ2-6; a possible D gene is TRBD2 (5 bases). The CDR3 loop spans 15 amino acids. Trimming left V 2 bases short and J 0 bases short, with 5 bases between. Germline V CDR1 and CDR2: MDHEN, SYDVKM. CDR3 amino acids: CASSLAGSGANVLTF. The CDR3 nucleotides are TGTGCCAGCAGTTTAGCGGGCTCTGGGGCCAACGTCCTGACTTTC.

CDR3 loop: CASSISGTGTEAFF. CDR3 nucleotide sequence: TGTGCCAGCAGTATTTCCGGGACAGGCACTGAAGCTTTCTTT. The J gene is TRBJ1-1, the V gene TRBV27; 8 bases match TRBD1. With 5 bases clipped from V and 4 bases from J, the junction kept 6 bases outside the gene matches. This CDR3 spans 14 amino acids. Germline V gene data show CDR1 as MNHEY and CDR2 as SMNVEV (reference sequence).

The chain is built from TRBV12-3 or TRBV12-4 and TRBJ2-5; 7 nucleotides align to TRBD2. The CDR3 runs 13 residues. Unmatched junction bases numbered 2, after V lost 3 bases and J lost 4 bases. The CDR3 protein is CASSFGGGETQYF. The CDR3 DNA reads as TGTGCCAGCAGTTTTGGCGGGGGAGAGACCCAGTACTTC.

V and J are TRBV7-2 and TRBJ2-1, with 9 bases aligning to TRBD2. Per the germline V gene, CDR1 is SGHTA and CDR2 is FQGNSA. CDR3 length equals 14 residues. V shed 10 bases, J shed 3 bases, and the junction held 7 bases outside the gene matches. In nucleotides, the CDR3 is TGTGCCACCAAAGCGGGAGGAATCTACAATGAGCAGTTCTTC. It yields the protein CATKAGGIYNEQFF.

This chain joins TRBV28 and TRBJ1-2, with 8 bases matching TRBD1. Per the germline V gene, CDR1 is MDHEN and CDR2 is SYDVKM. This CDR3 has 17 amino acids. V trimming: 5 bases; J trimming: 4 bases; junction bases outside the gene matches: 15. The CDR3 DNA sequence: TGTGCCAGCAGTGAACAGGGGGACCCGGGTCTTTTCTATGGCTACACCTTC. Protein sequence: CASSEQGDPGLFYGYTF.

The CDR3 DNA sequence: TGTGCCAGCAGCCAAGCTGGCAGGACTGGGGCCAACGTCCTGACTTTC. It is translated as CASSQAGRTGANVLTF. The chain employs TRBV4-2 and TRBJ2-6; D not resolved. The V end lost 1 base, the J end lost 2 bases, and 9 bases lay between the germline ends. The germline V gene has CDR1 LGHNA and CDR2 YNFKEQ. CDR3 size: 16 residues.

This chain joins TRBV4-3 and TRBJ2-7; perhaps TRBD2 as D (5 bases). This CDR3 is built from 15 residues. Germline CDR1 is LGHNA and CDR2 is YSLEER. V lost 4 bases, J lost 3 bases, and 16 bases lay in between. The CDR3 loop reads CASSPSRELIYEQYF. CDR3 nucleotide sequence: TGCGCCAGCAGCCCTTCTCGGGAACTCATCTACGAGCAGTACTTC.

The rearrangement joins TRBV6-2 or TRBV6-3 to TRBJ2-7; D ambiguous. Germline CDR1 reads MNHEY; CDR2 reads SVGEGT. The CDR3 is 15 residues long. With 5 bases removed from V and 6 bases from J, the gap between germline ends came to 20 bases. The CDR3 region has the DNA TGTGCCAGCAGTCCCCATTCAGACATCCTCGGCGAGCAGTACTTC. Amino acids: CASSPHSDILGEQYF.

V and J are TRBV10-3 and TRBJ2-1; 14 nucleotides line up with TRBD2. J lost 0 bases, V lost 7 bases, and 2 bases had no gene match. CDR1 ENHRY and CDR2 SYGVKD come from the germline V gene. The CDR3 is 16 amino acids. The CDR3 DNA sequence: TGTGCCATCACCGGGACTAGCGGGAGCTCCTACAATGAGCAGTTCTTC. Protein: CAITGTSGSSYNEQFF.

The gene calls are TRBV6-5 and TRBJ1-3; D call uncertain. Between the trimmed V and J ends, which lost 6 bases and 10 bases, there was a span of 16 bases. This CDR3 has 13 residues. Germline-derived CDR1 and CDR2 are MNHEY and SVGAGI. The chain's CDR3 is CASRLDTGSTIYF. The CDR3 DNA follows: TGTGCCAGCAGATTAGACACCGGAAGTACCATATATTTT.

The J gene is TRBJ1-1, the V gene TRBV27, with 7 nucleotides matching TRBD1. The CDR3 runs to 14 residues. Germline CDR1 is MNHEY and CDR2 is SMNVEV (reference sequence). V was pared by 6 bases and J by 1 base, with 5 bases of the junction left unmatched. This chain's CDR3 is CASRLGTANTEAFF. The CDR3 region has the DNA TGTGCCAGCAGATTAGGGACAGCGAACACTGAAGCTTTCTTT.

The rearrangement links TRBV7-2 to TRBJ2-1; TRBD1 matches 8 bases. The J segment lost 8 bases and the V segment lost 5 bases, leaving 8 bases of the junction unmatched. This CDR3 has 14 residues. Germline V gives CDR1 SGHTA, CDR2 FQGNSA. The CDR3 here is CASSPRQGSDEQFF. CDR3 in DNA: TGTGCCAGCAGCCCCAGACAGGGGTCCGATGAGCAGTTCTTC.

This chain connects TRBV27 to TRBJ1-1, with D perhaps matching TRBD1 (5 bases). Trimming removed 3 bases at V and 4 bases at J, with 9 bases between. Germline V gene sequence: CDR1 MNHEY, CDR2 SMNVEV (reference sequence). This CDR3 contains 13 residues. The DNA of the CDR3 is TGTGCCAGCAGTTTTTTCGGGGGCACTGAAGCTTTCTTT. Encoded protein: CASSFFGGTEAFF.

The chain combines TRBV19 with TRBJ1-1; D might be TRBD1 (5 bases). Germline V gene data show CDR1 as LNHDA and CDR2 as SQIVND (reference sequence). The CDR3 spans 12 residues. V was pared by 5 bases and J by 5 bases, with 9 bases between. The CDR3 is CASSPGWTEAFF. In DNA, the CDR3 is TGTGCCAGTAGTCCAGGGTGGACTGAAGCTTTCTTT. The variable domain in full, completed from reference TRBV19 and TRBJ1-1, reads DGGITQSPKYLFRKEGQNVTLSCEQNLNHDAMYWYRQDPGQGLRLIYYSQIVNDFQKGDIAEGYSVSREKKESFPLTVTSAQKNPTAFYLCASSPGWTEAFFGQGTRLTVV.

The chain recombines TRBV19 with TRBJ1-1, with 9 bases lining up with TRBD1. The CDR3 consists of 17 residues. V gave up 3 bases and J gave up 3 bases; unmatched junction bases: 11. The V gene's germline CDR1 is LNHDA and CDR2 SQIVND (reference sequence). CDR3 residues: CASSIGVRDRVYTEAFF. The CDR3 bases are TGTGCCAGTAGTATTGGGGTAAGGGACAGGGTCTACACTGAAGCTTTCTTT.

The chain's CDR3 is CASSPSKTGGTEAFF. CDR3 DNA: TGTGCCAGTAGTCCGAGCAAGACAGGGGGCACTGAAGCTTTCTTT. This chain uses TRBV19 with TRBJ1-1; TRBD1 matches at 9 bases. The CDR3 totals 15 residues. Germline V gives CDR1 LNHDA, CDR2 SQIVND (reference sequence). Trimming cost V 5 bases and J 4 bases; bases outside gene matches: 8.

The chain joins TRBV19 to TRBJ2-1; TRBD1 aligns across 8 bases. The J segment lost 3 bases and the V segment lost 1 base, leaving 8 bases of the junction unmatched. The V gene's germline CDR1 is LNHDA and CDR2 SQIVND (reference sequence). The CDR3 has 17 amino acids. CDR3 DNA sequence: TGTGCCAGTAGTATAGGGTCAGGGGGCTACCTCTACAATGAGCAGTTCTTC. It yields the protein CASSIGSGGYLYNEQFF.

This chain joins TRBV19 and TRBJ2-4; D not resolved. The CDR3 extends over 14 amino acids. V was pared by 0 bases and J by 3 bases, with 6 bases between. Germline-derived CDR1 and CDR2 are LNHDA and SQIVND (reference sequence). The CDR3 nucleotides read TGTGCCAGTAGTATAGAATTCGGCAAAAACATTCAGTACTTC. Protein: CASSIEFGKNIQYF.

The chain employs TRBV9 and TRBJ1-2; D possibly corresponds to TRBD1 (5 bases). The V end was cut by 4 bases, the J end by 8 bases, with 18 bases between. The CDR3 covers 14 residues. The germline V gene has CDR1 SGDLS and CDR2 YYNGEE. CDR3 nucleotides: TGTGCCAGCAGCCCCCGCAGGGTTTCTCGCGGCTACACCTTC. Translated, it gives CASSPRRVSRGYTF.